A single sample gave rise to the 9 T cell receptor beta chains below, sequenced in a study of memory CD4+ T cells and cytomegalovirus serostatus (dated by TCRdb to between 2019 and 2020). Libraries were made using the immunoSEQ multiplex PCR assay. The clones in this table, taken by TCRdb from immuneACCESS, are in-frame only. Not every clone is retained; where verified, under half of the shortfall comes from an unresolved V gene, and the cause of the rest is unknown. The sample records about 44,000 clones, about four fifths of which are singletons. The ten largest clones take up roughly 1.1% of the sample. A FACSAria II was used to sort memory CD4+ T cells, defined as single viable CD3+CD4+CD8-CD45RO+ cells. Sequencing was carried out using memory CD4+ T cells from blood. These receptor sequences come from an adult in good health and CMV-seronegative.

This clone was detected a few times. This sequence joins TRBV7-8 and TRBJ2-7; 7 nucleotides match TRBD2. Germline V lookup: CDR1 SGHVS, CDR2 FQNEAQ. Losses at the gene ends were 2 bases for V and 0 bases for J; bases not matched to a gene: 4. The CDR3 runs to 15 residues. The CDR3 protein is CASSLRRESSYEQYF. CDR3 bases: TGTGCCAGCAGCTTACGGCGGGAGAGCTCCTACGAGCAGTACTTC.

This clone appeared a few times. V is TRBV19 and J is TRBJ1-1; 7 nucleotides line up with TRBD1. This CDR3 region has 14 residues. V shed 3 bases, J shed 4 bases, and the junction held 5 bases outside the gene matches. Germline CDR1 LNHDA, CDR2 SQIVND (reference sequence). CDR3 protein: CASSMGQLVTEAFF. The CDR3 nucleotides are TGTGCCAGTAGTATGGGACAGTTGGTCACTGAAGCTTTCTTT. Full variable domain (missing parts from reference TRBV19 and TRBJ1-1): DGGITQSPKYLFRKEGQNVTLSCEQNLNHDAMYWYRQDPGQGLRLIYYSQIVNDFQKGDIAEGYSVSREKKESFPLTVTSAQKNPTAFYLCASSMGQLVTEAFFGQGTRLTVV.

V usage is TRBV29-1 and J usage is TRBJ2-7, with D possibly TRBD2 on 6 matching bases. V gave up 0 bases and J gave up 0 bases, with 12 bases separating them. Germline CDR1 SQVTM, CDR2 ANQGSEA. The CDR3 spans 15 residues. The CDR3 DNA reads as TGCAGCGTTGAAGAATCGGGGAGGCACTCCTACGAGCAGTACTTC. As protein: CSVEESGRHSYEQYF.

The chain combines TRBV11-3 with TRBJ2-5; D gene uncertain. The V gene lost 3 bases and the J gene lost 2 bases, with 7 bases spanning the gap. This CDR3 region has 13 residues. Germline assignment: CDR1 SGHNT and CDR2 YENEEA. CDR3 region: CASSLARQETQYF. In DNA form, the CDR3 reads TGTGCCAGCAGCTTGGCGAGACAAGAGACCCAGTACTTC.

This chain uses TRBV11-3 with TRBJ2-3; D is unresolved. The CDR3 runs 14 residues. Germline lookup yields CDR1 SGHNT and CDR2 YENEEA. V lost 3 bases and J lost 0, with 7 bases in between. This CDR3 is CASSLAASTDTQYF. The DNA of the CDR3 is TGTGCCAGCAGCTTGGCAGCAAGCACAGATACGCAGTATTTT.

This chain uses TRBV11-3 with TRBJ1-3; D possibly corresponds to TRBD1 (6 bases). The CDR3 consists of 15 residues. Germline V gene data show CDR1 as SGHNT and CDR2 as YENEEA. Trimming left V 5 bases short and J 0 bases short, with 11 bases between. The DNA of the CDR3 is TGTGCCAGCAGCACCCCCAGGGGCTCTGGAAACACCATATATTTT. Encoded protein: CASSTPRGSGNTIYF.

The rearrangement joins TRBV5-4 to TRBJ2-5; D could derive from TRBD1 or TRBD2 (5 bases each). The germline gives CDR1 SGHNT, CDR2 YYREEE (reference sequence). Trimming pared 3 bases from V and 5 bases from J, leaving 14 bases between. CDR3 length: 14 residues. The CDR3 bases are TGTGCCAGCAGCTGGGACCAGGGATCGGAGACCCAGTACTTC. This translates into CASSWDQGSETQYF. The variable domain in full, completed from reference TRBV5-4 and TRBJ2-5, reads ETGVTQSPTHLIKTRGQQVTLRCSSQSGHNTVSWYQQALGQGPQFIFQYYREEENGRGNFPPRFSGLQFPNYSSELNVNALELDDSALYLCASSWDQGSETQYFGPGTRLLVL.

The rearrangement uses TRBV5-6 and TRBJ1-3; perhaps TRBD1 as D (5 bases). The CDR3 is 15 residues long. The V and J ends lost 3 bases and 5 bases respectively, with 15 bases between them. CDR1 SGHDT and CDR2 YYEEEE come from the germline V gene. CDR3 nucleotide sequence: TGTGCCAGCAGCTCCTCCGGGGGGGTTAGAAACACCATATATTTT. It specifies CASSSSGGVRNTIYF.

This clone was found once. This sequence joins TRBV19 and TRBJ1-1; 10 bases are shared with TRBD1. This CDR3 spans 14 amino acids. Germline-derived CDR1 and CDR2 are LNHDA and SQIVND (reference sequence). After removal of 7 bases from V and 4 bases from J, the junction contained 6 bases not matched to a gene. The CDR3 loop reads CASTGTGDTTEAFF. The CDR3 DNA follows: TGTGCCAGTACCGGGACAGGGGACACCACTGAAGCTTTCTTT. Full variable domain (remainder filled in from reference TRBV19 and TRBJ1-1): DGGITQSPKYLFRKEGQNVTLSCEQNLNHDAMYWYRQDPGQGLRLIYYSQIVNDFQKGDIAEGYSVSREKKESFPLTVTSAQKNPTAFYLCASTGTGDTTEAFFGQGTRLTVV.